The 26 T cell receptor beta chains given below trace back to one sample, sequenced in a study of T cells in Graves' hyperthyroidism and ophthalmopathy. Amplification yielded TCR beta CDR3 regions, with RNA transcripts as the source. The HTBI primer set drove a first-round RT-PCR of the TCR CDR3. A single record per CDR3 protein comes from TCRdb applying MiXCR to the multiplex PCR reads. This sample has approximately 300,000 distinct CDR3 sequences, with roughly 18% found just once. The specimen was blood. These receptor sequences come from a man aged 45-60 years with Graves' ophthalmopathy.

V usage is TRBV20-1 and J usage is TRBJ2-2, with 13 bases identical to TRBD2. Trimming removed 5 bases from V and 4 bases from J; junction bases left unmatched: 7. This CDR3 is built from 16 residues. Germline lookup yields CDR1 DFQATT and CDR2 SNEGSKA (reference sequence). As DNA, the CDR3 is TGCAGTGCTGGCCGGACTAGCGGGAGTATCACCGGGGAGCTGTTTTTT. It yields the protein CSAGRTSGSITGELFF.

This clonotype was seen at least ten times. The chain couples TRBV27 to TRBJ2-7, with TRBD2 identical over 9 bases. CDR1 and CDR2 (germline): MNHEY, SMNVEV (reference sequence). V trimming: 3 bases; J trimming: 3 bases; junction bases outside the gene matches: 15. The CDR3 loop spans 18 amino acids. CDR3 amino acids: CASSLRWASGMKGYEQYF. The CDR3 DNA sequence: TGTGCCAGCAGTTTGAGGTGGGCTAGCGGGATGAAAGGCTACGAGCAGTACTTC.

CDR3 nucleotide sequence: TGTGCCAGTAGTATGTCGGGATTAGTAAATCAGCCCCAGCATTTT. Residues: CASSMSGLVNQPQHF. The chain couples TRBV19 to TRBJ1-5; unclear D gene. Germline V gives CDR1 LNHDA, CDR2 SQIVND (reference sequence). V shed 3 bases and J shed 4 bases, with 13 bases lying between them. The CDR3 is 15 residues long. The full variable domain, in which reference TRBV19 and TRBJ1-5 provide the parts outside the CDR3, is DGGITQSPKYLFRKEGQNVTLSCEQNLNHDAMYWYRQDPGQGLRLIYYSQIVNDFQKGDIAEGYSVSREKKESFPLTVTSAQKNPTAFYLCASSMSGLVNQPQHFGDGTRLSIL.

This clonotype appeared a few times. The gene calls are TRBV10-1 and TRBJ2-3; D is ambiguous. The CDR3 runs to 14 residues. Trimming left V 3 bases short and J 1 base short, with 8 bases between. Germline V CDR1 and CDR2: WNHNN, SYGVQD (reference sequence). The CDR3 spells CASSDPSGTDTQYF. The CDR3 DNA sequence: TGCGCCAGCAGTGACCCAAGCGGCACAGATACGCAGTATTTT.

The CDR3 coding sequence is TGTGCCAGCAGTTTGTTACTAGCGGGAACCTACGAGCAGTACTTC. It yields the protein CASSLLLAGTYEQYF. The V call is TRBV12-3 or TRBV12-4, the J call TRBJ2-7, with 10 bases lining up with TRBD2. The trim removed 3 bases at V and 2 bases at J, leaving 4 bases unmatched. The CDR3 spans 15 residues.

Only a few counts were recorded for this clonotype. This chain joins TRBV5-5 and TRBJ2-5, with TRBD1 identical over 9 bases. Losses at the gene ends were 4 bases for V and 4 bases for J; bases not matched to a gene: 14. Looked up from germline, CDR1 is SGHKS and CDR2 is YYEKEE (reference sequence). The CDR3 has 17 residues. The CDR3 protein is CASSQNPGQGWTETQYF. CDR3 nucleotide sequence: TGTGCCAGCAGCCAGAACCCAGGACAGGGGTGGACAGAGACCCAGTACTTC.

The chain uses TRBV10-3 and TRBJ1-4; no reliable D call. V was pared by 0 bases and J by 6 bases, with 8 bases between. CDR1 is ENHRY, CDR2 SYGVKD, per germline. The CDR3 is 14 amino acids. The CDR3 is CAISESGTDEKLFF. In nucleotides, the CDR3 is TGTGCCATCAGTGAGTCGGGTACAGATGAAAAACTGTTTTTT.

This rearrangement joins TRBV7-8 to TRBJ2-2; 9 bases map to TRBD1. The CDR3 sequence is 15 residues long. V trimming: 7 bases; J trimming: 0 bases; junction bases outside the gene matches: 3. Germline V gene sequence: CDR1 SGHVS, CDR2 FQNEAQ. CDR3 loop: CASTRTGANTGELFF. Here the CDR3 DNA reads TGTGCCAGCACCCGGACAGGGGCGAACACCGGGGAGCTGTTTTTT.

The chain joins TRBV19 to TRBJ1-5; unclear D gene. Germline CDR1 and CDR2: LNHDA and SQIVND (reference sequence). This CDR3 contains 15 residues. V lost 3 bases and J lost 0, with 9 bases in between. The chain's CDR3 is CASSIMENSNQPQHF. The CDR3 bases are TGTGCCAGTAGTATCATGGAGAATAGCAATCAGCCCCAGCATTTT. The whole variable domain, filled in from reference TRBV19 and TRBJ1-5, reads DGGITQSPKYLFRKEGQNVTLSCEQNLNHDAMYWYRQDPGQGLRLIYYSQIVNDFQKGDIAEGYSVSREKKESFPLTVTSAQKNPTAFYLCASSIMENSNQPQHFGDGTRLSIL.

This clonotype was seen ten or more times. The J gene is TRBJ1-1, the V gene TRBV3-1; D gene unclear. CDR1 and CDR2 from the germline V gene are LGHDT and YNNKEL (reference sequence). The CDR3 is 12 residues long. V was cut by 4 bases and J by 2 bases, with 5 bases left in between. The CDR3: CASSRTNTEAFF. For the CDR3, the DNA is TGTGCCAGCAGCCGGACTAACACTGAAGCTTTCTTT.

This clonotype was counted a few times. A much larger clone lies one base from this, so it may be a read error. Here the CDR3 DNA reads TGTGCCAGCAGCTTAAGAACAGGGGGCTTCTACAAGCAGTACTTC. Its protein is CASSLRTGGFYKQYF. The chain is built from TRBV11-1 and TRBJ2-7; 9 bases map to TRBD1. From germline, CDR1 is SGHAT and CDR2 FQDESV (reference sequence). The CDR3 sequence is 15 residues long.

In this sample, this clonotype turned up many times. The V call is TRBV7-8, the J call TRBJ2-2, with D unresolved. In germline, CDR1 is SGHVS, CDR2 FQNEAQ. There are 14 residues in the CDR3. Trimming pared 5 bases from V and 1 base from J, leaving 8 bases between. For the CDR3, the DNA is TGTGCCAGCAGCCTCACTAAGAACACCGGGGAGCTGTTTTTT. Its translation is CASSLTKNTGELFF.

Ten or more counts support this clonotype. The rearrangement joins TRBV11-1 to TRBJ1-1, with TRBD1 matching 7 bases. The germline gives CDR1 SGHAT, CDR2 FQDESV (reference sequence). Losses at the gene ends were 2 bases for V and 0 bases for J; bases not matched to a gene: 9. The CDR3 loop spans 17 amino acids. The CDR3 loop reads CASSLTGALSMNTEAFF. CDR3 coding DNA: TGTGCCAGCAGCTTAACAGGGGCCCTCTCTATGAACACTGAAGCTTTCTTT. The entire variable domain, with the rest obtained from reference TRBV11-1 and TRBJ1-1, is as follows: EAEVAQSPRYKITEKSQAVAFWCDPISGHATLYWYRQILGQGPELLVQFQDESVVDDSQLPKDRFSAERLKGVDSTLKIQPAELGDSAMYLCASSLTGALSMNTEAFFGQGTRLTVV.

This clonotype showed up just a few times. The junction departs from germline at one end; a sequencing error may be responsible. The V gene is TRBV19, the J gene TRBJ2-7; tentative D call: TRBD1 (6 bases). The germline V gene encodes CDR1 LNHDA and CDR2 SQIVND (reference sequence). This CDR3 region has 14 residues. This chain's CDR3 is CASSRDTRSYEQHF. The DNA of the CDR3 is TGTGCCAGTTCCAGGGACACCCGCTCCTACGAGCAGCACTTC.

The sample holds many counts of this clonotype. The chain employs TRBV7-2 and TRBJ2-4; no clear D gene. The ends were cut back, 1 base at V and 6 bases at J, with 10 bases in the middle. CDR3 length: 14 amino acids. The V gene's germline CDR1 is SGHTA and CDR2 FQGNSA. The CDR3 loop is CASSLGPSGNIQYF. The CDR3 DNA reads TGTGCCAGCAGCTTAGGTCCCTCGGGAAACATTCAGTACTTC.

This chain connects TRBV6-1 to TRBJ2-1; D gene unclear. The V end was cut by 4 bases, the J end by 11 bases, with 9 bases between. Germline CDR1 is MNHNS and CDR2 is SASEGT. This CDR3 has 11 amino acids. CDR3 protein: CASSGKEKQFF. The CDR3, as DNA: TGTGCCAGCAGTGGTAAAGAAAAGCAGTTCTTC.

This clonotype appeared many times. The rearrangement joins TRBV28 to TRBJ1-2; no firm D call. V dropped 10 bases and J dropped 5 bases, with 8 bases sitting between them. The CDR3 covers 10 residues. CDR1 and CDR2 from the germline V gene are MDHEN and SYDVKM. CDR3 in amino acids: CATLRYGYTF. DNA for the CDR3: TGTGCCACGTTGCGGTATGGCTACACCTTC.

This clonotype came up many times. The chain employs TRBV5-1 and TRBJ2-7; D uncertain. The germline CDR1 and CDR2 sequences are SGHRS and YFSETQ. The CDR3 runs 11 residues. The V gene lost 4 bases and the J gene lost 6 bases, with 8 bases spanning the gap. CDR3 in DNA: TGCGCCAGCAGCGAAGGATTCGAGCAGTACTTC. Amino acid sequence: CASSEGFEQYF.

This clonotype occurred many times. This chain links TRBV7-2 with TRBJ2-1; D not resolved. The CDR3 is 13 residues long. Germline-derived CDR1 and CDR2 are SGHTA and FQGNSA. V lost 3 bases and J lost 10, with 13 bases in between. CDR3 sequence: CASSFEQRREQFF. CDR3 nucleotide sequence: TGTGCCAGCAGCTTCGAGCAGCGTAGAGAGCAGTTCTTC.

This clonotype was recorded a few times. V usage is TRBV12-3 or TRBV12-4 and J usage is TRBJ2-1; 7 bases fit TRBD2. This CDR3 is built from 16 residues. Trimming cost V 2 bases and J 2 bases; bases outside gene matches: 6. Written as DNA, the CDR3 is TGTGCCAGCAGTTTACCCCTAGCGGCGACCTACAATGAGCAGTTCTTC. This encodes CASSLPLAATYNEQFF.

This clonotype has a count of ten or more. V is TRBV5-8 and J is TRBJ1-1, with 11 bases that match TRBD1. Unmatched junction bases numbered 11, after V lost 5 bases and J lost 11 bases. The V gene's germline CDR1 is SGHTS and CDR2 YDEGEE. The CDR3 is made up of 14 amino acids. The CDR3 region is CASRTRDRGVDAFF. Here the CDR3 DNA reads TGTGCCAGCAGAACTCGGGACAGGGGGGTTGATGCTTTCTTT.

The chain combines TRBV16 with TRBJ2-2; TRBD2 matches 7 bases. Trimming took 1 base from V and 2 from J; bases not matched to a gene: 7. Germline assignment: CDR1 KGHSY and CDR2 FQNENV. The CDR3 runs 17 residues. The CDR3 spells CASSQLPGLKNTGELFF. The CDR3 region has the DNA TGTGCCAGCAGCCAATTACCGGGACTAAAAAACACCGGGGAGCTGTTTTTT.

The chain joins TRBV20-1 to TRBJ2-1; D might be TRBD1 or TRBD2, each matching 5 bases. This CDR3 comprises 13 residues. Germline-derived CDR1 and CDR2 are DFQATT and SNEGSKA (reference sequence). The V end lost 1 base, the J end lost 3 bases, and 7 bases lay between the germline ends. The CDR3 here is CSARGGVYNEQFF. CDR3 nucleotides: TGCAGTGCTAGAGGAGGGGTCTACAATGAGCAGTTCTTC.

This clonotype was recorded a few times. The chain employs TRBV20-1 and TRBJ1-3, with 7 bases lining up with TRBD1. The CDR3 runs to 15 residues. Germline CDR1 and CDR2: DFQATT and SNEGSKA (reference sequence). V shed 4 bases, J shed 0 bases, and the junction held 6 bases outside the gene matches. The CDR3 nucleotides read TGCAGTGCTACACAGGGGTTAAGCTCTGGAAACACCATATATTTT. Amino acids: CSATQGLSSGNTIYF.

This CDR3 is CASSRTDSNQPQHF. The CDR3 DNA follows: TGTGCCAGCAGTAGGACAGATAGCAATCAGCCCCAGCATTTT. V usage is TRBV28 and J usage is TRBJ1-5, with D perhaps matching TRBD1 (6 bases). Germline V CDR1 and CDR2: MDHEN, SYDVKM. CDR3 length: 14 residues. Trimming took 5 bases from V and 0 from J, leaving 8 bases between them.

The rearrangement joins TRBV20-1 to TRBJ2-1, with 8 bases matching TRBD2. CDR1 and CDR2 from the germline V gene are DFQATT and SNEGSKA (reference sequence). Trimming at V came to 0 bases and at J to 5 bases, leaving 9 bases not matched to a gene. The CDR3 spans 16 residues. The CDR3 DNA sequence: TGCAGTGCTAGAGATAGAAGCGGGAGTCAAGACAATGAGCAGTTCTTC. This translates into CSARDRSGSQDNEQFF.